This T cell receptor (beta chain) is drawn from a study of blood T cell repertoires in COVID-19. Study-level background: From T cells, B-cell-depleted T cells, or PBMCs came the material, which was cDNA or gDNA.

Original analysis: For nucleated cells, counts were estimated from reference gene primer amplification. Assay: immunoSEQ multiplex PCR; the TCRdb copy retains only in-frame clones and omits some. Clone size and the V and J calls come from that table; the DNA yielded D and trimming. In the table there are 190,000 or so clones, 70% to 90% of which are singletons. Seattle-derived patients entered the study during active infection and were followed longitudinally. The receptor was derived from a man in his fifties or sixties with COVID-19, enrolled during active disease. The sequenced material came from peripheral blood.

CDR3 protein: CASSITGQGGQPQHF. CDR3 in DNA: TGTGCCAGTAGTATAACCGGACAGGGAGGACAGCCCCAGCATTTT. The chain has TRBV19 and TRBJ1-5; 8 bases align to TRBD1. Germline V gene lookup returns CDR1 LNHDA and CDR2 SQIVND (reference sequence). Trimming took 2 bases from V and 7 from J; bases not matched to a gene: 7. This CDR3 has 15 amino acids.